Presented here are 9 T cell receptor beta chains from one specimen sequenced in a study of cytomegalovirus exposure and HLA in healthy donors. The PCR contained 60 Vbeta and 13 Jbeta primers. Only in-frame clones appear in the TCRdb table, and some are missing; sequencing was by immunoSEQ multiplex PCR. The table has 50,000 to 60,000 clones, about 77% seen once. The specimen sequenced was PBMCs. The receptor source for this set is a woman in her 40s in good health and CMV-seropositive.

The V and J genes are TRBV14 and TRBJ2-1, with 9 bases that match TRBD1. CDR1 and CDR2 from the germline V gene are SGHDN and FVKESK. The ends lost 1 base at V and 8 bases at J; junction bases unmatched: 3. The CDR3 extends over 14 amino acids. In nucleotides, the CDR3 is TGTGCCAGCAGCCAAGGGGACAGGGCGCATGAGCAGTTCTTC. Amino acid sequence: CASSQGDRAHEQFF.

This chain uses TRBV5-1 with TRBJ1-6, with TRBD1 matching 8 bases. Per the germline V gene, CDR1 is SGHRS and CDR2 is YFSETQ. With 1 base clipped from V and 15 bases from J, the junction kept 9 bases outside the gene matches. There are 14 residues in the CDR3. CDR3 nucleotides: TGCGCCAGCAGCTTGCAGGGGGCGCGGGTGGACCTCCACTTT. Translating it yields CASSLQGARVDLHF.

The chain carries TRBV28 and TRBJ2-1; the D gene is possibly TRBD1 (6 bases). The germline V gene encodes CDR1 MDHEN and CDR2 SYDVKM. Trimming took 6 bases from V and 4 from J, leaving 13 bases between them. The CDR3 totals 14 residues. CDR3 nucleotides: TGTGCCAGCAGCCCTTCCGGACAGTACAATGAGCAGTTCTTC. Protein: CASSPSGQYNEQFF.

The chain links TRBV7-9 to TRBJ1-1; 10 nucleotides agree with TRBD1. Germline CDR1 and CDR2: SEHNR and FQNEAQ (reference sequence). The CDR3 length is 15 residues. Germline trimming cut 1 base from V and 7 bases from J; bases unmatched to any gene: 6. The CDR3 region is CASSLEPGQGIEAFF. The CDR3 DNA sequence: TGTGCCAGCAGCTTAGAGCCGGGACAGGGGATTGAAGCTTTCTTT.

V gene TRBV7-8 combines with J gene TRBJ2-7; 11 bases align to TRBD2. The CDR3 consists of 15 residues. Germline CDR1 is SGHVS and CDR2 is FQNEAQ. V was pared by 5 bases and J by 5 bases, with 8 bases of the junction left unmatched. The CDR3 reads CASSRSLAGGHEQYF. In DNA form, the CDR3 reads TGTGCCAGCAGCCGGAGCCTAGCGGGGGGCCACGAGCAGTACTTC.

The CDR3 bases are TGTGCCAGCAGCCAATCGGGAGACACGCGAGAGACCCAGTACTTC. It specifies CASSQSGDTRETQYF. The rearrangement joins TRBV4-2 to TRBJ2-5; a weak D match, TRBD2 (6 bases). Germline values: CDR1 LGHNA, CDR2 YNFKEQ. This CDR3 is 15 amino acids long. Trimming took 2 bases from V and 4 from J, leaving 14 bases between them.

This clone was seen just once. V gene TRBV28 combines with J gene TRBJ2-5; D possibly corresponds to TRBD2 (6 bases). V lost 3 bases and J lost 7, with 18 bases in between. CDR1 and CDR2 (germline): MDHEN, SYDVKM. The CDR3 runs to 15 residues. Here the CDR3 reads CASSLAGQLPRTQYF. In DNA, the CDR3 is TGTGCCAGCAGTTTGGCGGGGCAGCTCCCTAGGACCCAGTACTTC.

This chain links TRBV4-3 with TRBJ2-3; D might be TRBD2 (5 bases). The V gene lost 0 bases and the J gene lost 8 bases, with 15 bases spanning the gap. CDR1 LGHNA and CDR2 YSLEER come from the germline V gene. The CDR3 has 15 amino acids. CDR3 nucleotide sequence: TGCGCCAGCAGCCAAGAATCGCATGCCCGGGGTACGCAGTATTTT. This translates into CASSQESHARGTQYF.

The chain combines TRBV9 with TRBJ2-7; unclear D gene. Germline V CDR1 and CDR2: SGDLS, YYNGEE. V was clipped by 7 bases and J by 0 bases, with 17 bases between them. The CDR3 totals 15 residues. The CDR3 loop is CASAPTDHSSYEQYF. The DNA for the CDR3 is TGTGCCAGCGCGCCTACAGACCACAGCTCCTACGAGCAGTACTTC. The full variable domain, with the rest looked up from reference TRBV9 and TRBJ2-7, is DSGVTQTPKHLITATGQRVTLRCSPRSGDLSVYWYQQSLDQGLQFLIQYYNGEERAKGNILERFSAQQFPDLHSELNLSSLELGDSALYFCASAPTDHSSYEQYFGPGTRLTVT.